This passage covers 29 T cell receptor beta chains from one sample sequenced in a study of blood T cell repertoires in COVID-19. Profiled with immunoSEQ multiplex PCR; TCRdb holds only in-frame clones, not every one. The sample lists 130,000 or so clones; 75% to 80% were seen once. Specimen: peripheral blood. These receptors all come from a human donor in a cohort sampled during active COVID-19.

This sequence joins TRBV27 and TRBJ1-2, with 9 nucleotides matching TRBD1. V lost 5 bases to trimming and J lost 2 bases; unmatched junction nucleotides: 3. Per the germline V gene, CDR1 is MNHEY and CDR2 is SMNVEV (reference sequence). There are 14 residues in the CDR3. The CDR3 sequence is CASSIGQGNYGYTF. In DNA form, the CDR3 reads TGTGCCAGCAGTATAGGACAGGGGAACTATGGCTACACCTTC.

The chain employs TRBV27 and TRBJ2-7; TRBD1 matches 9 bases. Germline CDR1 is MNHEY and CDR2 is SMNVEV (reference sequence). The J segment lost 6 bases and the V segment lost 2 bases, leaving 5 bases of the junction unmatched. This CDR3 is built from 14 residues. CDR3 sequence reads: CASSLMGQGLEQYF. Here the CDR3 DNA reads TGTGCCAGCAGTTTAATGGGACAGGGCCTCGAGCAGTACTTC.

The chain combines TRBV27 with TRBJ1-2, with D maybe TRBD1 (6 bases). Germline loops: CDR1 MNHEY, CDR2 SMNVEV (reference sequence). The CDR3 length is 15 residues. The germline V and J ends were trimmed by 2 bases and 3 bases, with 13 bases remaining between them. CDR3 bases: TGTGCCAGCAGTTTAGTGGGCAGGGGTTACTATGGCTACACCTTC. Its protein is CASSLVGRGYYGYTF.

The gene calls are TRBV11-3 and TRBJ2-7; 9 positions agree with TRBD2. V was clipped by 5 bases and J by 3 bases; unmatched bases: 8. The length of the CDR3 is 15 residues. The germline V gene has CDR1 SGHNT and CDR2 YENEEA. CDR3 nucleotides: TGTGCCAGCAGCCCCCTTAGCGGGAGCAGCTACGAGCAGTACTTC. This translates into CASSPLSGSSYEQYF.

The chain joins TRBV5-4 to TRBJ2-1, with 14 positions matching TRBD2. Per the germline V gene, CDR1 is SGHNT and CDR2 is YYREEE (reference sequence). Trimming at V came to 4 bases and at J to 7 bases, leaving 4 bases not matched to a gene. This CDR3 comprises 15 residues. CDR3 in DNA: TGTGCCAGCAGCCTGCGACTAGCGGGGGGGAATGAGCAGTTCTTC. Protein product: CASSLRLAGGNEQFF. Based on the CDR3 plus reference TRBV5-4 and TRBJ2-1, the full variable domain is ETGVTQSPTHLIKTRGQQVTLRCSSQSGHNTVSWYQQALGQGPQFIFQYYREEENGRGNFPPRFSGLQFPNYSSELNVNALELDDSALYLCASSLRLAGGNEQFFGPGTRLTVL.

A few counts support this clone. The chain uses TRBV7-8 and TRBJ1-1; D is uncertain. CDR1 is SGHVS, CDR2 FQNEAQ, per germline. The CDR3 spans 11 residues. V was cut by 5 bases and J by 11 bases, with 12 bases left in between. The CDR3 loop reads CASSQSWEAFF. Written as DNA, the CDR3 is TGTGCCAGCAGCCAGTCTTGGGAGGCTTTCTTT. Full variable domain (remainder filled in from reference TRBV7-8 and TRBJ1-1): GAGVSQSPRYKVAKRGQDVALRCDPISGHVSLFWYQQALGQGPEFLTYFQNEAQLDKSGLPSDRFFAERPEGSVSTLKIQRTQQEDSAVYLCASSQSWEAFFGQGTRLTVV.

This clone was seen a few times. The CDR3 spells CASSLDGMNQPQHF. The DNA of the CDR3 is TGCGCCAGCAGCCTGGACGGGATGAATCAGCCCCAGCATTTT. The chain is built from TRBV5-1 and TRBJ1-5; no definite D call. CDR3 length: 14 amino acids. The ends were cut back, 4 bases at V and 4 bases at J, with 12 bases in the middle. CDR1 and CDR2 from the germline V gene are SGHRS and YFSETQ.

This clone was seen just once. The V gene is TRBV6-5, the J gene TRBJ2-1; 8 bases map to TRBD2. Germline V CDR1 and CDR2: MNHEY, SVGAGI. The CDR3 sequence is 14 residues long. The V and J ends lost 7 bases and 4 bases, in that order; junction bases with no gene match: 6. The CDR3, as DNA: TGTGCCAGCATAAGGCGGGGGGAGTACAATGAGCAGTTCTTC. This codes for CASIRRGEYNEQFF.

The J gene is TRBJ2-6, the V gene TRBV30; no firm D call. V was shortened by 4 bases and J by 8 bases, with 9 bases between the two germline ends. CDR3 size: 12 residues. Germline values: CDR1 GTSNPN, CDR2 SVGIG (reference sequence). The CDR3 DNA reads as TGTGCCTGGACCCTGGAGACCAACGTCCTGACTTTC. Protein: CAWTLETNVLTF.

The sample holds a few counts of this clone. One junction end disagrees with the germline gene, perhaps due to a read error. The rearrangement uses TRBV7-7 and TRBJ2-1, with 9 positions matching TRBD2. The CDR3 consists of 15 residues. Germline CDR1 SSHAT, CDR2 FNYEAQ (reference sequence). The CDR3 coding sequence is TGTGCTAGCAGCTTAGGGCTAGCGGGGCTCAATGAGCAGTTCTTC. Translation gives CASSLGLAGLNEQFF.

The chain is built from TRBV11-2 and TRBJ2-7; D gene uncertain. Trimming took off 0 bases at V and 2 bases at J, with 5 bases between the two ends. Per germline, CDR1 SGHAT and CDR2 FQNNGV. The CDR3 is made up of 13 amino acids. The CDR3 spells CASSLDSAYEQYF. In nucleotides, the CDR3 is TGTGCCAGCAGCTTAGATTCGGCCTACGAGCAGTACTTC.

The chain links TRBV15 to TRBJ1-2; possible D gene TRBD1, 5 bases. Looked up from germline, CDR1 is LNHNV and CDR2 is YYDKDF (reference sequence). CDR3 length equals 12 residues. Trimming took off 5 bases at V and 8 bases at J, with 12 bases between the two ends. CDR3 sequence (DNA): TGTGCCACCAGCGGACCTGCAGGGGGCTACACCTTC. This encodes CATSGPAGGYTF.

The chain combines TRBV14 with TRBJ2-7; D not resolved. V was clipped by 0 bases and J by 2 bases, with 11 bases between them. From germline, CDR1 is SGHDN and CDR2 FVKESK. This CDR3 region has 15 residues. The chain's CDR3 is CASSQDLAAAYEQYF. In nucleotides, the CDR3 is TGTGCCAGCAGCCAAGATCTGGCGGCAGCCTACGAGCAGTACTTC.

The V call is TRBV29-1, the J call TRBJ2-1; 12 bases align to TRBD2. This CDR3 has 14 amino acids. J was trimmed by 9 bases and V by 1 base; bases with no gene match: 4. CDR1 is SQVTM, CDR2 ANQGSEA, per germline. The CDR3: CSVEGLAGVAEQFF. The CDR3 coding sequence is TGCAGCGTTGAAGGACTAGCGGGAGTCGCTGAGCAGTTCTTC.

Worth noting for this clone: Other DNA sequences in the same sample also yield this CDR3. The chain links TRBV4-1 to TRBJ2-7; D not certain. Trimming took off 0 bases at V and 0 bases at J, with 6 bases between the two ends. The CDR3 sequence is 14 residues long. Looked up from germline, CDR1 is MGHRA and CDR2 is YSYEKL. The CDR3: CASSQEPSSYEQYF. The CDR3 DNA reads TGCGCCAGCAGCCAAGAGCCGAGCTCCTACGAGCAGTACTTC.

The chain couples TRBV13 to TRBJ2-7; the match to TRBD1 covers 7 bases. The CDR3 runs to 14 residues. CDR1 is PRHDT and CDR2 is FYEKMQ in the germline V gene (reference sequence). V lost 5 bases, J lost 3 bases, and 7 bases stayed unmatched. In nucleotides, the CDR3 is TGTGCCAGCAGCCCTGGACAGGTTGGCTACGAGCAGTACTTC. Its protein product is CASSPGQVGYEQYF.

This chain joins TRBV5-1 and TRBJ2-7, with 9 bases fitting TRBD2. CDR1 and CDR2 (germline): SGHRS, YFSETQ. The V and J ends lost 4 bases and 3 bases, in that order; junction bases with no gene match: 2. CDR3 length equals 13 residues. The chain's CDR3 is CASSQTSGYEQYF. CDR3 nucleotide sequence: TGCGCCAGCAGCCAGACTAGCGGCTACGAGCAGTACTTC.

The V and J genes are TRBV7-6 and TRBJ1-3, with D maybe TRBD1 (6 bases). Germline V lookup: CDR1 SGHVS, CDR2 FNYEAQ. This CDR3 is 13 amino acids long. The V and J ends lost 4 bases and 2 bases respectively, with 6 bases between them. The CDR3 DNA follows: TGTGCCAGCAGCTCAGGGGCTGGAAACACCATATATTTT. Its translation: CASSSGAGNTIYF.

The chain is built from TRBV6-5 and TRBJ2-7; 9 positions match TRBD1. Germline CDR1 and CDR2: MNHEY and SVGAGI. Trimming took 6 bases from V and 3 from J; bases not matched to a gene: 6. The CDR3 is made up of 14 amino acids. The CDR3 DNA reads as TGTGCCAGCAGGGCCGGGACAGGGAACTACGAGCAGTACTTC. Amino acid sequence: CASRAGTGNYEQYF.

The J gene is TRBJ1-5, the V gene TRBV28, with D possibly being TRBD1 (5 bases). This CDR3 contains 16 residues. The V and J ends lost 5 bases and 0 bases respectively, with 14 bases between them. Germline V gives CDR1 MDHEN, CDR2 SYDVKM. The CDR3 nucleotides read TGTGCCAGCAGTCCATCAGGGTTCAATAGCAATCAGCCCCAGCATTTT. Translating gives CASSPSGFNSNQPQHF.

The sample holds a few counts of this clone. The rearrangement joins TRBV2 to TRBJ1-5; possibly TRBD1 for D (5 bases). V lost 0 bases to trimming and J lost 6 bases, with 9 bases between them. The CDR3 has 14 amino acids. The V gene's germline CDR1 is SNHLY and CDR2 FYNNEI. The DNA for the CDR3 is TGTGCCAGCAGTGAAGCCGGGGGGAGTCAGCCCCAGCATTTT. This gives the protein CASSEAGGSQPQHF.

The chain links TRBV6-5 to TRBJ2-1; 9 bases line up with TRBD2. CDR1 and CDR2 from the germline V gene are MNHEY and SVGAGI. V lost 6 bases and J lost 4; bases outside the gene matches: 4. The CDR3 is 14 amino acids. In DNA, the CDR3 is TGTGCCAGCAGCAGCGGGAGGAATTACAATGAGCAGTTCTTC. Its protein product is CASSSGRNYNEQFF.

The rearrangement joins TRBV6-2 or TRBV6-3 to TRBJ1-6; D ambiguous. CDR3 length: 11 residues. From germline, CDR1 is MNHEY and CDR2 SVGEGT. Trimming removed 5 bases at V and 14 bases at J, with 10 bases between. CDR3 loop: CASSNVETLHF. Here the CDR3 DNA reads TGTGCCAGCAGTAACGTCGAGACCCTCCACTTT.

The gene calls are TRBV11-2 and TRBJ2-7; a possible D gene is TRBD2 (6 bases). CDR1 and CDR2 (germline): SGHAT, FQNNGV. The length of the CDR3 is 15 residues. V lost 3 bases, J lost 2 bases, and 14 bases lay in between. This chain's CDR3 is CASSLDGGQTYEQYF. The DNA for the CDR3 is TGTGCCAGCAGCTTGGACGGAGGGCAGACCTACGAGCAGTACTTC. The entire variable domain, with the rest obtained from reference TRBV11-2 and TRBJ2-7, is as follows: EAGVAQSPRYKIIEKRQSVAFWCNPISGHATLYWYQQILGQGPKLLIQFQNNGVVDDSQLPKDRFSAERLKGVDSTLKIQPAKLEDSAVYLCASSLDGGQTYEQYFGPGTRLTVT.

This chain connects TRBV19 to TRBJ2-7; D might be TRBD1 (7 bases). The CDR3 runs 18 residues. V lost 0 bases and J 0 bases, leaving 18 bases between the germline ends. From germline, CDR1 is LNHDA and CDR2 SQIVND (reference sequence). The CDR3 DNA is TGTGCCAGTAGTATAGATCCCCCGCGGGGACAGAGCTCCTACGAGCAGTACTTC. This gives the protein CASSIDPPRGQSSYEQYF.

This chain joins TRBV7-3 and TRBJ2-6; no clear D gene. V shed 6 bases and J shed 2 bases, with 11 bases lying between them. Germline lookup yields CDR1 SGHTA and CDR2 FQGTGA. There are 15 residues in the CDR3. The chain's CDR3 is CASSPSVAGANVLTF. The DNA for the CDR3 is TGTGCCAGCAGTCCTAGTGTAGCTGGGGCCAACGTCCTGACTTTC.

This clone was picked up a small number of times. The chain uses TRBV18 and TRBJ2-7; 9 bases map to TRBD2. CDR1 and CDR2 from the germline V gene are KGHSH and LQKENI. The V gene end was trimmed by 1 base and the J gene end by 5 bases; junction bases not matched to a gene: 9. CDR3 length: 16 amino acids. The CDR3 spells CASSPLSGGRADEQYF. The CDR3 DNA sequence: TGTGCCAGCTCACCACTATCTGGCGGGAGGGCCGACGAGCAGTACTTC.

This clone was counted once. This chain joins TRBV2 and TRBJ2-7, with D possibly matching TRBD2 (5 bases). Per germline, CDR1 SNHLY and CDR2 FYNNEI. The CDR3 covers 14 residues. V was cut by 6 bases and J by 3 bases, with 15 bases left in between. In DNA form, the CDR3 reads TGTGCCAGCAGACTATCGGAGGACCTCTACGAGCAGTACTTC. Protein product: CASRLSEDLYEQYF.

This clone was recorded once. The chain joins TRBV7-9 to TRBJ2-7, with D hard to call. Germline V gene sequence: CDR1 SEHNR, CDR2 FQNEAQ (reference sequence). The CDR3 is 13 residues long. Trimming stripped 1 base from V and 4 bases from J, with 8 bases between. The CDR3 here is CASSLGSGYEQYF. The CDR3 DNA reads as TGTGCCAGCAGCTTAGGTTCAGGATACGAGCAGTACTTC.